This T cell receptor (beta chain) comes out of a study of beta chain features in type 1 diabetes. Study at large: The patient and healthy donor groups were comparable for age, gender and cell yields. Study-level points and caveats: TCRB CDR3s were moderately but significantly shorter in Type 1 diabetes patients in all four CD4+ subsets. The study found fewer insertions and more deletions at VDJ junctions in type 1 diabetes patients. The naive, central memory and Treg TCRB repertoires of patients appeared to be more similar to one another than those of healthy donors.

In the case of this clone: Its antigen remains unidentified. Different DNA sequences within this sample yield the same CDR3.

The CDR3 consists of 14 residues. CDR1 SGHRS and CDR2 YFSETQ come from the germline V gene. Deletions cut 4 bases from V and 0 bases from J, with 5 bases between. Expressed TCRB transcripts were sequenced because the isolated RNA had all been reverse transcribed beforehand. TCRdb keeps only in-frame clones here, not all; method: immunoSEQ multiplex PCR. Of 600,000 to 700,000 clones in the sample, around 11% are singletons; the top ten hold over 0.1%. Sequencing was done on a sample of naive CD4+ T cells from blood. V usage is TRBV5-1 and J usage is TRBJ2-6, with no clear D. This clonotype was sampled from a man in his thirties or forties with type 1 diabetes. CDR3 DNA sequence: TGCGCCAGCAGCACCTCCTCTGGGGCCAACGTCCTGACTTTC. Amino acids: CASSTSSGANVLTF.